The following is a T cell receptor beta chain sequence with its context. Its antigen is still unknown. The data were taken from a study of Ad26.COV2.S vaccination and SARS-CoV-2 variants. Regarding the study as a whole: Total T cell responses, in the TCR breadth and depth analyses, may have been underestimated. Vaccinees showed greater spike-specific TCR breadth than placebo recipients. In vaccinated individuals, spike-specific CD8+ and CD4+ T cell responses reportedly displayed substantial breadth. Breadth measured for non-spike TCRs was similar across vaccine and placebo recipients.

The table came from immunoSEQ multiplex PCR; TCRdb's copy has only in-frame clones and leaves some out. The table lists 180,000 or so clones, around nine tenths of them singletons. The ends were cut back, 4 bases at V and 8 bases at J, with 5 bases in the middle. The CDR3 has 9 amino acids. The V gene's germline CDR1 is SQVTM and CDR2 ANQGSEA. Sequences were derived from peripheral blood, sampled after recovery from COVID-19. V is TRBV29-1 and J is TRBJ1-2; D gene ambiguous. The sequence came from a human donor who had recovered from COVID-19. The CDR3 is CSVGHGYTF. DNA for the CDR3: TGCAGCGTTGGTCACGGCTACACCTTC. Complete variable domain (other parts from reference TRBV29-1 and TRBJ1-2): SAVISQKPSRDICQRGTSLTIQCQVDSQVTMMFWYRQQPGQSLTLIATANQGSEATYESGFVIDKFPISRPNLTFSTLTVSNMSPEDSSIYLCSVGHGYTFGSGTRLTVV.